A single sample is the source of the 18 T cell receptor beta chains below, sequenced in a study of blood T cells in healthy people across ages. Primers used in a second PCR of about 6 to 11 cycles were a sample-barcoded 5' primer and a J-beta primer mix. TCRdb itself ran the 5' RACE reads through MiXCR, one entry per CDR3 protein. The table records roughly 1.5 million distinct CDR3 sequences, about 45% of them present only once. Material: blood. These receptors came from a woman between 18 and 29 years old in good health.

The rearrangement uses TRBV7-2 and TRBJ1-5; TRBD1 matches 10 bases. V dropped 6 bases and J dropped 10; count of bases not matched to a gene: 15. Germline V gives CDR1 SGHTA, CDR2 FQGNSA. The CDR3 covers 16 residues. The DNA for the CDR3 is TGTGCCAGCAGGGTTCGGGACAGGGGCCCAGATGAACCCCAGCATTTT. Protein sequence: CASRVRDRGPDEPQHF.

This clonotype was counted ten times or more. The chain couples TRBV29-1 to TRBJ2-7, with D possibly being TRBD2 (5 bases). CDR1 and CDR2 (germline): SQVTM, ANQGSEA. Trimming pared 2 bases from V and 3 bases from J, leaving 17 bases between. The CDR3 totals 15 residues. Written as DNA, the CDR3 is TGCAGCGTTGAAAAATGGCAGCCCGGGAACTACGAGCAGTACTTC. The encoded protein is CSVEKWQPGNYEQYF.

The CDR3 DNA is TGTGCCAGCAGTGAGGGGTCAGAGACCCAGTACTTC. Translation: CASSEGSETQYF. V is TRBV25-1 and J is TRBJ2-5; D unclear. V lost 3 bases, J lost 4 bases, and 6 bases lay in between. Germline V lookup: CDR1 MGHDK, CDR2 SYGVNS. The CDR3 totals 12 residues.

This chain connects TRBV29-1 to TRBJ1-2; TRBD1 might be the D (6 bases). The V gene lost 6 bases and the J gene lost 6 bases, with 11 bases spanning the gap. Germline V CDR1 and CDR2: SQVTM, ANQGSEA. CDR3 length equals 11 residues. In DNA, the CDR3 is TGCAGCGTGGGGGGGGGCCATGGCTACACCTTC. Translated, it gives CSVGGGHGYTF.

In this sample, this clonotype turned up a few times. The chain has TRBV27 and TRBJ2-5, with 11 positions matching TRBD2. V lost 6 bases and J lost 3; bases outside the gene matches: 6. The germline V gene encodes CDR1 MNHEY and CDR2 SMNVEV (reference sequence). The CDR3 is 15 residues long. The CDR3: CASRKTSGIKETQYF. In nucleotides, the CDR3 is TGTGCCAGCAGAAAGACTAGCGGGATAAAAGAGACCCAGTACTTC.

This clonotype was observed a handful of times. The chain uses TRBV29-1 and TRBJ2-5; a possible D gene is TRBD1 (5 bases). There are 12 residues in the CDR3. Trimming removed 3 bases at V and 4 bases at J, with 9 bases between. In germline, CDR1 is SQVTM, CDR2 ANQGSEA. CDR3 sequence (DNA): TGCAGCGTTGAGGTGGGGCGAGAGACCCAGTACTTC. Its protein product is CSVEVGRETQYF.

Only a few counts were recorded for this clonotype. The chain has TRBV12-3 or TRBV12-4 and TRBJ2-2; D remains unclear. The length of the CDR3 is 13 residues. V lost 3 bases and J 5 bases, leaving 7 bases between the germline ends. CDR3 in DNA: TGTGCCAGCAGTTTCCCTCCAACCGGGGAGCTGTTTTTT. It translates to CASSFPPTGELFF.

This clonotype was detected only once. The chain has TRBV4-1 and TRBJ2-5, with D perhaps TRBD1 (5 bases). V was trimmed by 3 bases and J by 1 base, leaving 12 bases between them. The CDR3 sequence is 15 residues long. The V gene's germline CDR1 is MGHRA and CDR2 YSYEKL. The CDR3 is CASSHRTGLQETQYF. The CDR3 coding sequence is TGCGCCAGCAGCCACCGAACAGGCCTCCAAGAGACCCAGTACTTC.

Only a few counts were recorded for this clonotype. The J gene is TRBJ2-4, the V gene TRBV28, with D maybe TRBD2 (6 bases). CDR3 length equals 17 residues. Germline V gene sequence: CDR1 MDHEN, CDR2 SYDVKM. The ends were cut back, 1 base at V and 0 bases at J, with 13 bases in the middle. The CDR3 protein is CASSLSGGNLAKNIQYF. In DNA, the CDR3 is TGTGCCAGCAGTTTATCCGGGGGAAATCTAGCCAAAAACATTCAGTACTTC.

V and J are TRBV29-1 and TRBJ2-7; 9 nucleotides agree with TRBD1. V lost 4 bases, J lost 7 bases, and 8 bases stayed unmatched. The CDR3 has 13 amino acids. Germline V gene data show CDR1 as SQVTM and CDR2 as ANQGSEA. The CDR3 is CSVARTGVWEQYF. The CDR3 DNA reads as TGCAGCGTTGCCAGGACAGGGGTGTGGGAGCAGTACTTC.

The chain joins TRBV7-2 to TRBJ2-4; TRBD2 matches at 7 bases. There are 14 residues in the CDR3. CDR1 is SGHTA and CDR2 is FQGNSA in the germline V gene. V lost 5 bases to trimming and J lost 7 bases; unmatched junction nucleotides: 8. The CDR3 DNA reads TGTGCCAGCAGCCAGGCCCCCGGGAGGAACATTCAGTACTTC. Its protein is CASSQAPGRNIQYF.

The CDR3, as DNA: TGCAGCGGTCTTGGATCGTATGGCTACACCTTC. It is translated as CSGLGSYGYTF. This chain connects TRBV29-1 to TRBJ1-2; D unclear. The V and J ends lost 7 bases and 5 bases respectively, with 11 bases between them. Germline-derived CDR1 and CDR2 are SQVTM and ANQGSEA. This CDR3 has 11 residues.

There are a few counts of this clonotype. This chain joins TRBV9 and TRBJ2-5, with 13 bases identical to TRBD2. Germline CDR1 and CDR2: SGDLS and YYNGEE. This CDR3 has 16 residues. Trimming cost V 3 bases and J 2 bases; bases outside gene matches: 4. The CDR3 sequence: CASSGGLAGAQETQYF. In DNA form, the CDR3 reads TGTGCCAGCAGCGGAGGACTAGCGGGGGCACAAGAGACCCAGTACTTC.

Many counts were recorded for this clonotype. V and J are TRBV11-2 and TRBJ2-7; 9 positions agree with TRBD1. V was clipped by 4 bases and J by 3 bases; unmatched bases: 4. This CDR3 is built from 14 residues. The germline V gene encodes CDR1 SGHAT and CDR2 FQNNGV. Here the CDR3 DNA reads TGTGCCAGCAGCTCCCGGACAGGGGTCTACGAGCAGTACTTC. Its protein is CASSSRTGVYEQYF.

The CDR3 here is CASSVRGAGGELFF. The DNA for the CDR3 is TGTGCCAGCAGTGTACGGGGGGCGGGCGGGGAGCTGTTTTTT. This sequence joins TRBV12-3 or TRBV12-4 and TRBJ2-2; D is possibly TRBD2 (7 bases). The CDR3 spans 14 residues. Trimming cost V 5 bases and J 7 bases, with 14 bases left between them.

In DNA form, the CDR3 reads TGTGCCAGCAGCCAATTTGGGCCGGACAGGGGGAATTACGAGCAGTACTTC. Its protein product is CASSQFGPDRGNYEQYF. J is TRBJ2-7 and V is TRBV3-1; 10 bases align to TRBD1. The V segment lost 2 bases and the J segment 4 bases; nucleotides outside the gene matches: 11. This CDR3 has 17 amino acids. Germline V gene lookup returns CDR1 LGHDT and CDR2 YNNKEL (reference sequence).

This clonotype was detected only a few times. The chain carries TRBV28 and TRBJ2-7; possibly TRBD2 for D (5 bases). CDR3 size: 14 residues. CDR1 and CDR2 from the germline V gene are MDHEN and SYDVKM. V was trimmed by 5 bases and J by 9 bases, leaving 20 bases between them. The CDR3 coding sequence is TGTGCCAGCAGTCCCGGACTCGGTCCCGGTTGGCAGTACTTC. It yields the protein CASSPGLGPGWQYF. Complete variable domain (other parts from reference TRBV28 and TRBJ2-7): DVKVTQSSRYLVKRTGEKVFLECVQDMDHENMFWYRQDPGLGLRLIYFSYDVKMKEKGDIPEGYSVSREKKERFSLILESASTNQTSMYLCASSPGLGPGWQYFGPGTRLTVT.

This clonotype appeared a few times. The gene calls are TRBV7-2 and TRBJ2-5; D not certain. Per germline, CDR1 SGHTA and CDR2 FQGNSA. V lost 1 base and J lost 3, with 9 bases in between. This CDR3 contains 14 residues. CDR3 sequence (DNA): TGTGCCAGCAGCTTAGTCACCTGGGAAGAGACCCAGTACTTC. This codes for CASSLVTWEETQYF.